This TCR beta chain was identified during a study of T cell responses to AZD1222 COVID-19 vaccine (dated by TCRdb to the early 2020s). Notes on the research overall: AZD1222 recipients with second doses at about 4 weeks or about 12 weeks were pooled, because spike-specific TCR depth and breadth did not differ between schedules. Trial participants were enrolled by age into 18-55, 56-69 and 70-plus year subgroups, with roughly 160, 29 and 62 TCR-sequenced participants respectively. TCR sequencing was performed for 230 to 250 trial participants, of whom some 200 were given two doses of AZD1222 and around 25 were given two doses of MenACWY control vaccine. Paper-wide results and their limitations: Participants were mostly white British, with more females than males. The authors suggested clonal diversity may have been underestimated. Vaccine-associated CD4 TCRs spanned the whole spike protein, with dominant responses in regions 160-218 and 743-854. Reportedly, almost half of the unique spike-specific TCRs recognized epitopes lying outside the regions that are mutated in the B.1.351 and B.1.1.7 variants. In the small 56-69-year group, the increase in depth fell short of significance, most likely because of low power. No day 14 peak-response samples were available, so repertoires were characterized only after the peak T cell response. Spike-specific TCR breadth and depth rose significantly after two AZD1222 doses compared with day 0 and with MenACWY recipients. Only a handful of AZD1222 recipients were SARS-CoV-2 seropositive at baseline, limiting conclusions about previously exposed vaccinees.

The CDR3 regions of human TCRbeta chains were analyzed by immunosequencing. The authors' analysis ran thus. Repertoire TCRs were checked for matches against a reference library of SARS-CoV-2-specific TCRs that had been generated using the MIRA antigen-specificity platform. Breadth was defined as the fraction of unique TCRs that were SARS-CoV-2-associated. Depth was defined as the fraction of total T cells that were SARS-CoV-2-associated. Using the MIRA data, each spike-specific TCR was mapped to the spike region that the TCR reacts to and placed in a CD4 or CD8 class. Log10-transformed breadth and depth values were compared by one-way ANOVA with Sidak's multiple comparisons tests. TCRdb limited this immuneACCESS table to in-frame rearrangements with V and J called. A share of clones is missing; checked studies link under half to unresolved V genes, and the rest is unexplained. D and trimming were read from the DNA, whereas the V and J calls and clone size are those reported in that table. Recorded for this sample are 110,000 or so clones; roughly 85% of them occurred a single time. The ten biggest clones cover roughly 9.1% of the sample.

The germline V gene yields KGHSY for CDR1 and FQNENV for CDR2. The CDR3, from cysteine to phenylalanine, totals 15 residues. The retained sequence is limited to the CDR3, 45 bases, with the frame set at the first base. Trimming takes 3 bases from V and 1 base from J, and the germline ends sit 12 bases apart. In the case of this clone: Its antigen remains undetermined. Base qualities are not recorded, but no much larger clone differs from it by a single base.

The time point label here, explained by the study, means: baseline before first vaccination. Vaccinee samples were obtained from the UK trials COV001 and COV002, which included a single-blind randomized controlled phase 2/3 trial of AZD1222 (ChAdOx1 nCoV-19) in healthy adults. For TCRbeta chain sequencing, PBMC samples from trial participants were taken at day 0 and at day 28 after the second dose. The chain is made from TRBV16 and TRBJ1-1; the D gene is possibly TRBD1, with 5 bases matching. Here the sequenced sample was peripheral blood, taken on day 0 of AZD1222 vaccination. The sequence was collected from an adult in good health. The nucleotide sequence is given as TGTGCCAGCAGCCATTGGGGACTGAAGAACACTGAAGCTTTCTTT. Its product reads: CASSHWGLKNTEAFF.